These 13 T cell receptor beta chains were all obtained from the same sample, sequenced in a study of blood T cell repertoires in COVID-19 (dated by TCRdb to 2018 to 2020). Library preparation employed the immunoSEQ multiplex PCR assay. TCRdb's version of the immuneACCESS table is confined to in-frame rearrangements and falls short of the full clone set. An unresolved V gene accounts for under half of the shortfall where checked; the remainder is of unknown origin. The sample table lists roughly 500,000 clones, 85% to 90% of them with a count of one. The ten biggest clones cover 1.8% of the sample. Material: PBMCs or T cells enriched from blood (not recorded which). The origin of the receptors is a woman aged 40 to 55 who had recovered from COVID-19.

The rearrangement links TRBV10-3 to TRBJ1-5; 9 bases map to TRBD1. Germline CDR1 is ENHRY and CDR2 is SYGVKD. V shed 10 bases, J shed 2 bases, and the junction held 6 bases outside the gene matches. This CDR3 comprises 14 residues. The CDR3 nucleotides are TGTGCCAGCTCGGACAGGGGTGGCAATCAGCCCCAGCATTTT. This sequence encodes CASSDRGGNQPQHF.

The chain combines TRBV6-2 or TRBV6-3 with TRBJ1-2, with TRBD1 identical over 7 bases. Germline V gene data show CDR1 as MNHEY and CDR2 as SVGEGT. The CDR3 runs to 14 residues. J gave up 4 bases and V 5 bases, and 7 bases lay outside the gene matches. CDR3 coding DNA: TGTGCCAGCAGTCAAGCCCGGACAGGCTATGGCTACACCTTC. This gives the protein CASSQARTGYGYTF.

The V gene is TRBV19, the J gene TRBJ1-1; D not certain. CDR1 and CDR2 (germline): LNHDA, SQIVND (reference sequence). CDR3 length: 12 amino acids. Trimming shortened V by 6 bases and J by 3 bases, and 8 bases separated the two germline ends. In DNA, the CDR3 is TGTGCCAGTAGGTTCTCTGACACTGAAGCTTTCTTT. Protein: CASRFSDTEAFF. Looking up the rest from reference TRBV19 and TRBJ1-1 gives the full variable domain: DGGITQSPKYLFRKEGQNVTLSCEQNLNHDAMYWYRQDPGQGLRLIYYSQIVNDFQKGDIAEGYSVSREKKESFPLTVTSAQKNPTAFYLCASRFSDTEAFFGQGTRLTVV.

The chain uses TRBV7-2 and TRBJ1-2; unclear D gene. The CDR3 runs to 13 residues. V lost 3 bases and J lost 6, with 11 bases in between. Germline assignment: CDR1 SGHTA and CDR2 FQGNSA. The CDR3 reads CASSFYQVDGYTF. The CDR3 bases are TGTGCCAGCAGCTTTTATCAGGTGGATGGCTACACCTTC.

The J gene is TRBJ2-3, the V gene TRBV19, with 13 bases aligning to TRBD2. V lost 6 bases to trimming and J lost 3 bases; unmatched junction nucleotides: 3. Per the germline V gene, CDR1 is LNHDA and CDR2 is SQIVND (reference sequence). This CDR3 is built from 15 residues. CDR3 region: CASSGTSGETDTQYF. CDR3 DNA: TGTGCCAGTAGCGGGACTAGCGGGGAAACAGATACGCAGTATTTT. Supplemented by reference TRBV19 and TRBJ2-3, the full variable domain reads DGGITQSPKYLFRKEGQNVTLSCEQNLNHDAMYWYRQDPGQGLRLIYYSQIVNDFQKGDIAEGYSVSREKKESFPLTVTSAQKNPTAFYLCASSGTSGETDTQYFGPGTRLTVL.

The chain carries TRBV6-2 or TRBV6-3 and TRBJ2-7, with a possible D match to TRBD1 (6 bases). Germline V gene lookup returns CDR1 MNHEY and CDR2 SVGEGT. This CDR3 contains 15 residues. V lost 5 bases to trimming and J lost 4 bases, with 18 bases between them. The CDR3 is CASSLSRGERYEQYF. Written as DNA, the CDR3 is TGTGCCAGCAGTCTCTCCAGGGGAGAAAGATACGAGCAGTACTTC.

A remark on this clone: The junction differs from germline at one of its ends, possibly a read error. The chain recombines TRBV7-6 with TRBJ1-5; D uncertain. CDR1 SGHVS and CDR2 FNYEAQ come from the germline V gene. CDR3 length: 13 residues. The CDR3 here is CTSSEYGNQPQHF. In nucleotides, the CDR3 is TGTACCAGCAGCGAGTACGGCAATCAGCCCCAGCATTTT.

The table lists this clone with a count of one. The genes are TRBV5-4 and TRBJ2-5; TRBD2 aligns across 7 bases. This CDR3 has 14 amino acids. Trimming removed 5 bases from V and 5 bases from J; junction bases left unmatched: 9. The germline CDR1 and CDR2 sequences are SGHNT and YYREEE (reference sequence). CDR3 nucleotide sequence: TGTGCCAGCAGTCGGAGGGACGGGAGGGAGACCCAGTACTTC. Encoded protein: CASSRRDGRETQYF.

The chain couples TRBV27 to TRBJ2-3, with TRBD1 identical over 11 bases. Germline assignment: CDR1 MNHEY and CDR2 SMNVEV (reference sequence). The CDR3 has 16 residues. After removal of 5 bases from V and 4 bases from J, the junction contained 8 bases not matched to a gene. The CDR3 nucleotides are TGTGCCAGCAGTGTGCTGGGACAGGGGGGAGCAGATACGCAGTATTTT. Translated, it gives CASSVLGQGGADTQYF.

V is TRBV28 and J is TRBJ1-5, with D hard to call. V gave up 3 bases and J gave up 0 bases, with 12 bases separating them. CDR1 and CDR2 from the germline V gene are MDHEN and SYDVKM. This CDR3 region has 16 residues. Here the CDR3 reads CASSFSSGPSNQPQHF. In nucleotides, the CDR3 is TGTGCCAGCAGTTTTTCGAGCGGGCCTAGCAATCAGCCCCAGCATTTT.

The chain carries TRBV27 and TRBJ2-7; 8 bases line up with TRBD2. Germline V gene data show CDR1 as MNHEY and CDR2 as SMNVEV (reference sequence). This CDR3 has 15 amino acids. The J segment lost 3 bases and the V segment lost 6 bases, leaving 10 bases of the junction unmatched. As DNA, the CDR3 is TGTGCCAGCAGCCCCAAGGCGGGAGGCTTCTACGAGCAGTACTTC. It codes for CASSPKAGGFYEQYF.

The chain couples TRBV6-5 to TRBJ1-6; unclear D gene. From germline, CDR1 is MNHEY and CDR2 SVGAGI. The CDR3 is made up of 13 amino acids. V was trimmed by 8 bases and J by 10 bases, leaving 15 bases between them. The CDR3 DNA is TGTGCCAGCGATGGTGGAGGGAAATCACCCCTCCACTTT. This encodes CASDGGGKSPLHF.

The V call is TRBV9, the J call TRBJ2-7, with 7 bases matching TRBD1. The CDR3 is made up of 14 amino acids. Germline V gene data show CDR1 as SGDLS and CDR2 as YYNGEE. J gave up 0 bases and V 3 bases, and 3 bases lay outside the gene matches. CDR3 coding DNA: TGTGCCAGCAGCGCGACAGGGATCTCCTACGAGCAGTACTTC. As protein: CASSATGISYEQYF.